Listed below are T cell receptor beta chains from one sample, sequenced in a study of PD-1 blockade in classical Hodgkin lymphoma. TCRdb's copy holds only in-frame clones and misses some; the assay was immunoSEQ multiplex PCR. The sample yields 90,000 to 110,000 clones, more than 70% seen once. Sequences were derived from peripheral blood mononuclear cells (PBMCs), sampled before the fourth cycle of nivolumab. These receptors came from a human donor with classical Hodgkin lymphoma. The CDR3 runs from the conserved cysteine through the conserved F or W. A D gene is named only where the DNA matches it firmly. Clone sizes are given selectively: once, few, many, or a class where the clone is expanded.

abundance,d_gene,v_gene,j_gene,CDR3aa,CDR3nt
NA,NA,TRBV18,TRBJ1-1,CASSPERSNTEAFF,TGTGCCAGCTCACCGGAAAGATCGAACACTGAAGCTTTCTTT
NA,TRBD2,TRBV6-4,TRBJ2-3,CASSPTSGRMTDTQYF,TGTGCCAGCAGCCCGACTAGCGGGAGGATGACAGATACGCAGTATTTT
NA,TRBD1,TRBV27,TRBJ1-4,CASSARGPNEKLFF,TGTGCCAGCAGCGCAAGGGGGCCTAATGAAAAACTGTTTTTT
NA,TRBD1,TRBV18,TRBJ2-5,CASSPGQQETQYF,TGTGCCAGCTCACCGGGACAGCAAGAGACCCAGTACTTC
NA,NA,TRBV18,TRBJ2-7,CASSPDISSYEQYF,TGTGCCAGCTCACCGGACATTAGCTCCTACGAGCAGTACTTC
NA,TRBD1,TRBV28,TRBJ2-7,CASSLAGTGGREQYF,TGTGCCAGCAGTCTCGCCGGGACAGGGGGCAGGGAGCAGTACTTC
NA,NA,TRBV30,TRBJ2-7,CAWSVTVRPYEQYF,TGTGCCTGGAGTGTAACAGTTAGACCCTACGAGCAGTACTTC
NA,NA,TRBV11-3,TRBJ2-2,CASSLDSNTGELFF,TGTGCCAGCAGCTTAGACTCCAACACCGGGGAGCTGTTTTTT
NA,TRBD2,TRBV7-8,TRBJ2-7,CASSSSGKEAYEQYF,TGTGCCAGCAGCTCTAGCGGGAAAGAAGCCTACGAGCAGTACTTC
NA,NA,TRBV2,TRBJ1-5,CASSELGGNQPQHF,TGTGCCAGCAGTGAACTAGGCGGAAATCAGCCCCAGCATTTT
NA,NA,TRBV27,TRBJ1-1,CASSLDRLNTEAFF,TGTGCCAGCAGTCTAGACAGGTTGAACACTGAAGCTTTCTTT
NA,TRBD2,TRBV10-2,TRBJ2-5,CASSGGTSGSRETQYF,TGCGCCAGCAGTGGAGGGACTAGCGGGAGTCGGGAGACCCAGTACTTC
NA,NA,TRBV7-9,TRBJ1-1,CASRRDNTEAFF,TGTGCCAGCAGGCGAGACAACACTGAAGCTTTCTTT
NA,NA,TRBV11-1,TRBJ2-1,CASSRTRADEQFF,TGTGCCAGCAGCCGTACTAGAGCCGATGAGCAGTTCTTC
NA,NA,TRBV27,TRBJ2-1,CASGSYNEQFF,TGTGCCAGCGGCTCCTACAATGAGCAGTTCTTC
NA,NA,TRBV9,TRBJ2-2,CASSVSGGSTGELFF,TGTGCCAGCAGCGTCTCAGGGGGGAGCACCGGGGAGCTGTTTTTT
once,TRBD2,TRBV9,TRBJ2-2,CASSVATSTSPGELFF,TGTGCCAGCAGCGTAGCTACCTCGACTAGCCCCGGGGAGCTGTTTTTT
once,NA,TRBV4-2,TRBJ2-7,CASSQGSGYAYEQYF,TGTGCCAGCAGCCAAGGGAGCGGGTACGCCTACGAGCAGTACTTC
NA,TRBD1,TRBV5-8,TRBJ2-7,CASSLGGQDFEQYF,TGTGCCAGCAGCTTAGGAGGACAGGATTTCGAGCAGTACTTC
NA,NA,TRBV11-2,TRBJ1-3,CASSFVAGSGNTIYF,TGTGCCAGCAGCTTCGTGGCGGGCTCTGGAAACACCATATATTTT
NA,NA,TRBV7-8,TRBJ2-4,CASSPNNGRVNLKNIQYF,TGTGCCAGCAGCCCGAACAACGGTCGGGTAAACCTCAAAAACATTCAGTACTTC
NA,NA,TRBV4-1,TRBJ1-5,CASSLRVGSNQPQHF,TGCGCCAGCAGCCTGCGGGTGGGTAGCAATCAGCCCCAGCATTTT
once,NA,TRBV7-2,TRBJ2-7,CASSGTSGPSYEQYF,TGTGCCAGCAGCGGTACGTCCGGGCCCTCCTACGAGCAGTACTTC
once,NA,TRBV27,TRBJ1-3,CASSPMYPSGNTIYF,TGTGCCAGCAGTCCAATGTACCCCTCTGGAAACACCATATATTTT
NA,NA,TRBV6-5,TRBJ2-1,CASSYLAHEGNEQFF,TGTGCCAGCAGTTACTTAGCTCACGAGGGCAATGAGCAGTTCTTC
NA,TRBD1,TRBV7-9,TRBJ2-3,CASSPDRGPADTQYF,TGTGCCAGCAGTCCTGACAGGGGGCCCGCAGATACGCAGTATTTT
NA,NA,TRBV11-2,TRBJ2-5,CASSLDGAGRDQETQYF,TGTGCCAGCAGCTTAGACGGGGCCGGGAGAGACCAAGAGACCCAGTACTTC
NA,NA,TRBV30,TRBJ1-4,CAWSYNEKLFF,TGTGCCTGGAGTTATAATGAAAAACTGTTTTTT
NA,NA,TRBV27,TRBJ2-1,CASSIVNSYNEQFF,TGTGCCAGCAGCATCGTAAACTCCTACAATGAGCAGTTCTTC
NA,NA,TRBV5-1,TRBJ1-4,CASSPGYGRNEKLFF,TGCGCCAGCAGTCCGGGATATGGGAGAAATGAAAAACTGTTTTTT